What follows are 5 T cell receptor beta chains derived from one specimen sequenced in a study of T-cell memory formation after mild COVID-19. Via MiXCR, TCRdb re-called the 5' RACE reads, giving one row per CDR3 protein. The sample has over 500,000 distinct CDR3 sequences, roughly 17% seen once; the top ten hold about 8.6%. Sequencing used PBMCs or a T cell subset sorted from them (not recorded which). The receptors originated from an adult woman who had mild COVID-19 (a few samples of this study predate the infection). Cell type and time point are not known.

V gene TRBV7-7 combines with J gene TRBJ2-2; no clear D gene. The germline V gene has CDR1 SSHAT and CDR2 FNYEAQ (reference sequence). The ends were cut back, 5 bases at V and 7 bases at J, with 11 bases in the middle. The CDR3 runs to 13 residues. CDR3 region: CASSAGPLGELFF. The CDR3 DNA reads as TGTGCCAGCAGCGCCGGGCCCCTCGGGGAGCTGTTTTTT.

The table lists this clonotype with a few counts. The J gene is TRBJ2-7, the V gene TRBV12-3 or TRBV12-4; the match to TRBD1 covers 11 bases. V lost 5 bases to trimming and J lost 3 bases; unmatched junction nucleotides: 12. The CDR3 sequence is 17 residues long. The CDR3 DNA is TGTGCCAGCAGTCCCCCCTCGGGACAGGGGGTCGACTACGAGCAGTACTTC. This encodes CASSPPSGQGVDYEQYF.

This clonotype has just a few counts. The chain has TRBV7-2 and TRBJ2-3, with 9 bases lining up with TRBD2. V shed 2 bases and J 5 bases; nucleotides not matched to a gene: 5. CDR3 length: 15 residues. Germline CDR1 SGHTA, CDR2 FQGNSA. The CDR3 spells CASSLMAGGGDTQYF. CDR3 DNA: TGTGCCAGCAGCTTAATGGCGGGGGGGGGAGATACGCAGTATTTT.

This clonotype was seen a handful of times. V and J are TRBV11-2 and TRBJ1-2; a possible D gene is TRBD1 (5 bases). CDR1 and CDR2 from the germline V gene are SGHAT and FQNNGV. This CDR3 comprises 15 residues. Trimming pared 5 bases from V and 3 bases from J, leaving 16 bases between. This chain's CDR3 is CASSLGRGADYGYTF. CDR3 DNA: TGTGCCAGCAGCCTCGGGAGAGGGGCGGACTATGGCTACACCTTC.

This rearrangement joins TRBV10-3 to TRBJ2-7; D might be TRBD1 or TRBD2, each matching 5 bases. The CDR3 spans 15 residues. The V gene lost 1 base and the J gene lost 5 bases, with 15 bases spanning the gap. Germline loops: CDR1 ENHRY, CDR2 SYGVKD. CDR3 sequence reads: CAISEWGTPSDEQYF. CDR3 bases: TGTGCCATCAGTGAGTGGGGGACGCCCTCGGACGAGCAGTACTTC.